This TCR beta chain comes out of a study of blood T cell repertoires in COVID-19. Study overall: Samples of COVID-19 (acute and convalescent) were obtained from the United States, Italy and Spain.

CDR1 and CDR2 from the germline V gene are LNHDA and SQIVND (reference sequence). The CDR3 totals 14 residues. J was trimmed by 9 bases and V by 5 bases; bases with no gene match: 6. Repertoires were generated with immunoSEQ multiplex PCR, while TCRdb's copy carries only in-frame clones and drops some. This table has 120,000 or so clones, around 87% appearing once. The receptor was derived from a human donor in a cohort sampled during active COVID-19. Sequenced material: peripheral blood. The chain employs TRBV19 and TRBJ1-6; 8 bases are shared with TRBD1. The CDR3 is CASSSTGGGSPLHF. Written as DNA, the CDR3 is TGTGCCAGTAGTTCCACAGGGGGTGGTTCACCCCTCCACTTT. The full variable domain, with the rest looked up from reference TRBV19 and TRBJ1-6, is DGGITQSPKYLFRKEGQNVTLSCEQNLNHDAMYWYRQDPGQGLRLIYYSQIVNDFQKGDIAEGYSVSREKKESFPLTVTSAQKNPTAFYLCASSSTGGGSPLHFGNGTRLTVT.